The sequence of this T cell receptor beta chain was determined in a study of cytomegalovirus exposure and HLA in healthy donors. Use of 60 Vbeta and 13 Jbeta primers characterized the PCR. Profiling relied on immunoSEQ multiplex PCR, and the TCRdb table lists in-frame clones only, not all of them. Found here are about 64,000 clones, under 80% of them singletons; the top ten hold more than 4.5%. Healthy bone marrow donors supplied every sample. This CDR3 has 14 residues. Germline-derived CDR1 and CDR2 are MNHEY and SMNVEV (reference sequence). V trimming: 5 bases; J trimming: 5 bases; junction bases outside the gene matches: 8.

The rearrangement uses TRBV27 and TRBJ1-2; 7 nucleotides agree with TRBD1. The sequenced sample was PBMCs. This clonotype was obtained from a male donor in good health and CMV-seropositive. The CDR3: CASSLDRAVYGYTF. The CDR3 DNA sequence: TGTGCCAGCAGTCTCGACAGGGCGGTGTATGGCTACACCTTC.